One and the same sample provided the 30 T cell receptor beta chains below, sequenced in a study of cytomegalovirus exposure and HLA in healthy donors. Use of 60 Vbeta and 13 Jbeta primers characterized the PCR. The method was immunoSEQ multiplex PCR; TCRdb's version includes in-frame clones alone and lacks a portion of them. The table includes about 84,000 clones, around three fifths detected once. Source material: PBMCs. The receptors derive from a woman aged 40 to 50 in good health and CMV-seropositive.

The chain combines TRBV6-1 with TRBJ2-7; TRBD1 might be the D (5 bases). Germline V gives CDR1 MNHNS, CDR2 SASEGT. Deletions cut 6 bases from V and 0 bases from J, with 12 bases between. This CDR3 contains 14 residues. The chain's CDR3 is CASSPRVSSYEQYF. CDR3 nucleotide sequence: TGTGCCAGCAGCCCCAGGGTAAGCTCCTACGAGCAGTACTTC.

The rearrangement joins TRBV7-2 to TRBJ2-3; D might be TRBD1 (6 bases). The CDR3 sequence is 17 residues long. V gave up 3 bases and J gave up 3 bases, with 19 bases separating them. Germline lookup yields CDR1 SGHTA and CDR2 FQGNSA. Here the CDR3 reads CASSFPGQTLATDTQYF. The CDR3 DNA follows: TGTGCCAGCAGCTTCCCAGGACAGACCCTGGCGACAGATACGCAGTATTTT.

CDR3 residues: CASSTPSGRGYEQYF. CDR3 coding DNA: TGTGCCAGTAGTACCCCTAGCGGGAGAGGCTACGAGCAGTACTTC. This sequence joins TRBV19 and TRBJ2-5; 10 bases map to TRBD2. With the DNA end fitting TRBJ2-7 better, the J assignment may be wrong. CDR1 and CDR2 (germline): LNHDA, SQIVND (reference sequence). This CDR3 spans 15 amino acids.

This clone showed up just a few times. The chain links TRBV5-1 to TRBJ2-3; 16 nucleotides match TRBD2. The CDR3 length is 17 residues. Germline assignment: CDR1 SGHRS and CDR2 YFSETQ. Trimming removed 7 bases from V and 2 bases from J; junction bases left unmatched: 7. The CDR3: CASGPGLAGGPTDTQYF. Written as DNA, the CDR3 is TGCGCCAGCGGACCGGGACTAGCGGGAGGGCCCACAGATACGCAGTATTTT.

The genes are TRBV19 and TRBJ1-1; the match to TRBD1 covers 7 bases. The CDR3 runs to 15 residues. In germline, CDR1 is LNHDA, CDR2 SQIVND (reference sequence). With 8 bases clipped from V and 3 bases from J, the junction kept 12 bases outside the gene matches. The CDR3: CASPGGGNRDTEAFF. The DNA for the CDR3 is TGTGCCAGTCCGGGAGGGGGCAATCGGGACACTGAAGCTTTCTTT.

The rearrangement joins TRBV25-1 to TRBJ2-5; D may be TRBD1 (5 bases). V was clipped by 2 bases and J by 2 bases, with 9 bases between them. The CDR3 is 14 amino acids. The V gene's germline CDR1 is MGHDK and CDR2 SYGVNS. CDR3 sequence reads: CASSEDSLQETQYF. The CDR3 DNA reads TGTGCCAGCAGTGAAGACAGCCTTCAAGAGACCCAGTACTTC.

This clone has just one count. The chain has TRBV5-1 and TRBJ2-2, with D possibly being TRBD2 (7 bases). The CDR3 consists of 16 residues. The V gene lost 0 bases and the J gene lost 8 bases, with 17 bases spanning the gap. Germline lookup yields CDR1 SGHRS and CDR2 YFSETQ. The chain's CDR3 is CASSLEPGGAYGELFF. CDR3 sequence (DNA): TGCGCCAGCAGCTTGGAACCGGGGGGCGCGTATGGGGAGCTGTTTTTT.

The sample holds a few counts of this clone. V is TRBV29-1 and J is TRBJ2-7; 7 bases map to TRBD1. The germline CDR1 and CDR2 sequences are SQVTM and ANQGSEA. V shed 4 bases, J shed 2 bases, and the junction held 5 bases outside the gene matches. This CDR3 comprises 13 residues. CDR3 residues: CSVGRTGAYEQYF. Written as DNA, the CDR3 is TGCAGCGTTGGTCGGACAGGAGCCTACGAGCAGTACTTC.

This clone was observed a few times. The rearrangement joins TRBV4-2 to TRBJ1-2; TRBD1 might be the D (5 bases). CDR3 size: 14 residues. Germline values: CDR1 LGHNA, CDR2 YNFKEQ. V was cut by 0 bases and J by 7 bases, with 12 bases left in between. CDR3 sequence reads: CASSQDTGGGGYTF. In DNA form, the CDR3 reads TGTGCCAGCAGCCAAGATACCGGGGGAGGTGGCTACACCTTC.

The chain links TRBV11-2 to TRBJ2-5; D gene unclear. Per the germline V gene, CDR1 is SGHAT and CDR2 is FQNNGV. Trimming cost V 1 base and J 4 bases, with 13 bases left between them. The CDR3 has 15 residues. CDR3 DNA sequence: TGTGCCAGCAGCTTAGTTCCTGGGCCCGGAGAGACCCAGTACTTC. It translates to CASSLVPGPGETQYF. Using reference TRBV11-2 and TRBJ2-5 for the parts outside the CDR3, the full variable domain is EAGVAQSPRYKIIEKRQSVAFWCNPISGHATLYWYQQILGQGPKLLIQFQNNGVVDDSQLPKDRFSAERLKGVDSTLKIQPAKLEDSAVYLCASSLVPGPGETQYFGPGTRLLVL.

As regards this clone: Sequence at one end of the junction differs from germline and may be a read error. The rearrangement uses TRBV6-5 and TRBJ1-1; tentative D call: TRBD1 (5 bases). The CDR3 runs to 13 residues. CDR1 and CDR2 from the germline V gene are MNHEY and SVGAGI. CDR3 coding DNA: TGTGCCAGCAGCTACTTCGGGGGAACTGAAGCTTTCTTT. The encoded protein is CASSYFGGTEAFF.

This chain joins TRBV7-9 and TRBJ2-2; unclear D gene. The V gene lost 2 bases and the J gene lost 0 bases, with 7 bases spanning the gap. CDR3 length: 15 residues. CDR1 and CDR2 from the germline V gene are SEHNR and FQNEAQ (reference sequence). CDR3 in amino acids: CASSLISPNTGELFF. The CDR3 nucleotides read TGTGCCAGCAGCTTAATCTCTCCGAACACCGGGGAGCTGTTTTTT.

The rearrangement links TRBV14 to TRBJ2-3; D uncertain. The ends were cut back, 4 bases at V and 4 bases at J, with 3 bases in the middle. Per germline, CDR1 SGHDN and CDR2 FVKESK. The CDR3 spans 11 residues. The CDR3 spells CASSLSDTQYF. CDR3 DNA sequence: TGTGCCAGCAGCCTCTCAGATACGCAGTATTTT.

The chain has TRBV5-1 and TRBJ2-7; 9 nucleotides line up with TRBD2. V shed 6 bases, J shed 3 bases, and the junction held 7 bases outside the gene matches. CDR1 is SGHRS, CDR2 YFSETQ, per germline. The length of the CDR3 is 14 residues. CDR3 in DNA: TGCGCCAGCACCCTGACTAGCGGCAACTACGAGCAGTACTTC. Translated: CASTLTSGNYEQYF.

This chain links TRBV6-6 with TRBJ2-7; tentative D call: TRBD2 (5 bases). The CDR3 loop spans 12 amino acids. Germline lookup yields CDR1 MNHNY and CDR2 SVGAGI (reference sequence). The V and J ends lost 9 bases and 7 bases respectively, with 16 bases between them. Here the CDR3 DNA reads TGTGCCAGGGGCCTGGCTAGCTGGGAGCAGTACTTC. It encodes CARGLASWEQYF.

The V and J genes are TRBV6-1 and TRBJ2-3, with TRBD2 matching 9 bases. The CDR3 covers 15 residues. After removal of 6 bases from V and 0 bases from J, the junction contained 4 bases not matched to a gene. CDR1 and CDR2 from the germline V gene are MNHNS and SASEGT. CDR3 amino acids: CASSPSGTSTDTQYF. The CDR3 DNA follows: TGTGCCAGCAGCCCTAGCGGGACTAGCACAGATACGCAGTATTTT.

The chain recombines TRBV27 with TRBJ1-1; tentative D call: TRBD1 (5 bases). Trimming took 2 bases from V and 6 from J, leaving 13 bases between them. The CDR3 runs to 14 residues. Germline V lookup: CDR1 MNHEY, CDR2 SMNVEV (reference sequence). CDR3 nucleotide sequence: TGTGCCAGCAGTTTAAAGACCGCACAGGCTGAAGCTTTCTTT. Its translation: CASSLKTAQAEAFF.

The chain couples TRBV7-9 to TRBJ2-3, with 15 nucleotides matching TRBD2. V was clipped by 6 bases and J by 0 bases; unmatched bases: 7. Germline V gene lookup returns CDR1 SEHNR and CDR2 FQNEAQ (reference sequence). This CDR3 is built from 18 residues. As DNA, the CDR3 is TGTGCCAGCAGAACCACCGGGACTAGCGGGAGGAGCACAGATACGCAGTATTTT. Its translation is CASRTTGTSGRSTDTQYF.

The chain combines TRBV27 with TRBJ2-7; 7 nucleotides align to TRBD1. V dropped 5 bases and J dropped 7; count of bases not matched to a gene: 5. This CDR3 has 12 residues. The germline gives CDR1 MNHEY, CDR2 SMNVEV (reference sequence). The CDR3 loop reads CASSTTGREQYF. The CDR3, as DNA: TGTGCCAGCAGTACGACAGGGAGAGAGCAGTACTTC.

The rearrangement joins TRBV5-4 to TRBJ1-1, with a tentative D call TRBD1 (6 bases). V was clipped by 4 bases and J by 4 bases, with 17 bases between them. The CDR3 is made up of 15 amino acids. Germline V gives CDR1 SGHNT, CDR2 YYREEE (reference sequence). The CDR3 reads CASSKDRVVRTEAFF. Written as DNA, the CDR3 is TGTGCCAGCAGCAAGGACAGAGTAGTTCGCACTGAAGCTTTCTTT.

Worth noting for this clone: The germline gene is not matched at one end of the junction; a read error may be the cause. The chain links TRBV7-9 to TRBJ2-7; no reliable D call. CDR1 and CDR2 (germline): SEHNR, FQNEAQ (reference sequence). The CDR3 is 12 residues long. CDR3 nucleotide sequence: TGTTCCAGCAGCTTAGGAGTCTACGAGCAGTACTTC. This translates into CSSSLGVYEQYF. The full variable domain, in which reference TRBV7-9 and TRBJ2-7 provide the parts outside the CDR3, is DTGVSQNPRHKITKRGQNVTFRCDPISEHNRLYWYRQTLGQGPEFLTYFQNEAQLEKSRLLSDRFSAERPKGSFSTLEIQRTEQGDSAMYLCSSSLGVYEQYFGPGTRLTVT.

The CDR3 reads CASSHGRPESGNTIYF. The CDR3 coding sequence is TGTGCCAGCAGTCACGGGAGACCCGAATCTGGAAACACCATATATTTT. This chain joins TRBV27 and TRBJ1-3; no definite D call. The germline CDR1 and CDR2 sequences are MNHEY and SMNVEV (reference sequence). The CDR3 runs 16 residues. Trimming took 5 bases from V and 1 from J, leaving 15 bases between them.

The chain has TRBV2 and TRBJ1-2, with TRBD1 identical over 7 bases. The CDR3 consists of 14 residues. Germline V gene lookup returns CDR1 SNHLY and CDR2 FYNNEI. V gave up 2 bases and J gave up 5 bases; unmatched junction bases: 5. The CDR3 region is CASSERQGAYGYTF. CDR3 DNA sequence: TGTGCCAGCAGTGAAAGACAGGGAGCTTATGGCTACACCTTC.

The chain uses TRBV7-8 and TRBJ1-2; 8 nucleotides align to TRBD1. The CDR3 consists of 16 residues. Germline-derived CDR1 and CDR2 are SGHVS and FQNEAQ. The J segment lost 3 bases and the V segment lost 2 bases, leaving 8 bases of the junction unmatched. The CDR3: CASSLKQGEVDYGYTF. The CDR3 nucleotides are TGTGCCAGCAGCTTAAAACAGGGGGAAGTGGACTATGGCTACACCTTC.

This rearrangement joins TRBV4-2 to TRBJ2-3; 7 bases map to TRBD2. Trimming cost V 2 bases and J 4 bases; bases outside gene matches: 9. CDR3 size: 16 residues. Germline V gene sequence: CDR1 LGHNA, CDR2 YNFKEQ. For the CDR3, the DNA is TGTGCCAGCAGCCAACCCGAACGGGGAGGGGCAGATACGCAGTATTTT. This sequence encodes CASSQPERGGADTQYF.

This clone was seen a few times. J is TRBJ1-1 and V is TRBV28; D gene unclear. V was shortened by 4 bases and J by 7 bases, with 13 bases between the two germline ends. This CDR3 comprises 13 residues. CDR1 is MDHEN and CDR2 is SYDVKM in the germline V gene. The CDR3 DNA sequence: TGTGCCAGCAGTTCAGGTGGGAGAGATGAAGCTTTCTTT. Protein sequence: CASSSGGRDEAFF.

The chain joins TRBV5-6 to TRBJ2-7; 7 nucleotides agree with TRBD1. The CDR3 runs to 14 residues. Germline CDR1 is SGHDT and CDR2 is YYEEEE. J gave up 3 bases and V 3 bases, and 6 bases lay outside the gene matches. CDR3 nucleotides: TGTGCCAGCAGCTCGAAGACAGGGATCTACGAGCAGTACTTC. Its translation: CASSSKTGIYEQYF.

The chain links TRBV28 to TRBJ1-2; tentative D call: TRBD1 (5 bases). Germline-derived CDR1 and CDR2 are MDHEN and SYDVKM. V was clipped by 3 bases and J by 0 bases, with 11 bases between them. The CDR3 is 15 residues long. CDR3 bases: TGTGCCAGCAGTTTTTCAGGGAACCCTAACTATGGCTACACCTTC. Protein: CASSFSGNPNYGYTF.

The chain carries TRBV7-9 and TRBJ2-6; 10 bases fit TRBD1. This CDR3 spans 15 amino acids. J was trimmed by 10 bases and V by 4 bases; bases with no gene match: 7. Germline values: CDR1 SEHNR, CDR2 FQNEAQ (reference sequence). Here the CDR3 reads CASSSYPGQGNVLTF. CDR3 in DNA: TGTGCCAGCAGCTCTTATCCGGGACAGGGGAACGTCCTGACTTTC.

The V gene is TRBV7-6, the J gene TRBJ1-1; 8 positions agree with TRBD1. This CDR3 contains 15 residues. The J segment lost 5 bases and the V segment lost 0 bases, leaving 5 bases of the junction unmatched. CDR1 is SGHVS, CDR2 FNYEAQ, per germline. DNA of the CDR3: TGTGCCAGCAGCTTAGCCGGGACAGGTGGGACTGAAGCTTTCTTT. The encoded protein is CASSLAGTGGTEAFF.